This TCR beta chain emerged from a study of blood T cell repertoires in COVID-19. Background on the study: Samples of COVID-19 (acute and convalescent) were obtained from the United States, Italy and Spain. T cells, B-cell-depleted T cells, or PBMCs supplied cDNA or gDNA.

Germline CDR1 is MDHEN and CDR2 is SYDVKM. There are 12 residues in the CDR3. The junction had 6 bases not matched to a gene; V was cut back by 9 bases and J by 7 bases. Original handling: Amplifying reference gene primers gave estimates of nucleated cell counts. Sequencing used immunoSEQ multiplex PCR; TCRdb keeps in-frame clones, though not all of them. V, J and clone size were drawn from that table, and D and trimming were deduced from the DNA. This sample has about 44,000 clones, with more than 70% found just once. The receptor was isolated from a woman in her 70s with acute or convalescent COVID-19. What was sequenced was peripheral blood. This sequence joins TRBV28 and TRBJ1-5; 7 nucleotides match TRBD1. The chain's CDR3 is CASVQGNQPQHF. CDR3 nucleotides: TGTGCCAGTGTACAGGGGAACCAGCCCCAGCATTTT.